This T cell receptor (beta chain) was captured in a study of blood T cell repertoires in COVID-19. Sequenced by immunoSEQ multiplex PCR; TCRdb stores in-frame clones only, minus some. The sample holds 150,000 or so clones, roughly 90% seen once. The material sequenced was peripheral blood. The TCR was taken from a man between 60 and 75 years old with active or convalescent COVID-19.

This CDR3 is CASTPSWSGRETQYF. In DNA, the CDR3 is TGTGCCAGCACCCCTTCCTGGAGCGGGAGGGAGACCCAGTACTTC. This sequence joins TRBV5-5 and TRBJ2-5, with TRBD2 matching 9 bases. Germline assignment: CDR1 SGHKS and CDR2 YYEKEE (reference sequence). The CDR3 spans 15 residues. V dropped 6 bases and J dropped 5; count of bases not matched to a gene: 11.